A single sample gave rise to the 13 T cell receptor beta chains below, sequenced in a study of vaccination and CD4 T cells after COVID-19. Sequenced with the Oncomine TCR Beta short-read assay was DNA taken from cultured CD4+ T cells. TCRdb ran MiXCR on the PCR reads and lists one entry per CDR3 protein. The sample includes some 7,100 distinct CDR3 sequences, 61% seen only once; the top ten take 30% to 40%. The treatment here: approximately 9-day PBMC culture with coronavirus spike peptide pools or control peptides (ViraFEST assay). For these receptors, no antigen is known. Source material: CD4+ T cells from blood, cultured in vitro. These receptors originate from a human donor who had recovered from COVID-19.

This chain uses TRBV27 with TRBJ1-2; possibly TRBD1 for D (5 bases). The germline V gene encodes CDR1 MNHEY and CDR2 SMNVEV (reference sequence). Trimming pared 4 bases from V and 2 bases from J, leaving 17 bases between. This CDR3 is 16 amino acids long. Here the CDR3 reads CASSSWGREGNYGYTF. The CDR3 DNA reads as TGTGCCAGCAGTTCCTGGGGGAGGGAGGGCAACTATGGCTACACCTTC.

This clonotype was counted only a few times. The J gene is TRBJ1-1, the V gene TRBV7-9, with TRBD1 as a possible D gene (6 bases). Trimming took 11 bases from V and 0 from J, leaving 10 bases between them. This CDR3 region has 12 residues. The germline CDR1 and CDR2 sequences are SEHNR and FQNEAQ (reference sequence). The CDR3 sequence is CASGQMNTEAFF. Written as DNA, the CDR3 is TGTGCCTCCGGACAGATGAACACTGAAGCTTTCTTT.

The chain is built from TRBV15 and TRBJ1-5; D remains unclear. V shed 0 bases and J shed 3 bases, with 6 bases lying between them. Germline assignment: CDR1 LNHNV and CDR2 YYDKDF (reference sequence). The CDR3 has 14 residues. This chain's CDR3 is CATSRDLSNQPQHF. In DNA, the CDR3 is TGTGCCACCAGCAGAGATCTATCCAATCAGCCCCAGCATTTT.

This chain connects TRBV19 to TRBJ2-2; 10 bases map to TRBD1. J gave up 5 bases and V 6 bases, and 9 bases lay outside the gene matches. The CDR3 has 16 residues. Germline V gene lookup returns CDR1 LNHDA and CDR2 SQIVND (reference sequence). CDR3 sequence (DNA): TGTGCCAGTAGGCATCCCGGGACAGGGGATACCGGGGAGCTGTTTTTT. Its translation: CASRHPGTGDTGELFF.

This rearrangement joins TRBV10-3 to TRBJ1-2, with TRBD1 matching 7 bases. The V and J ends lost 8 bases and 7 bases, in that order; junction bases with no gene match: 13. The length of the CDR3 is 14 residues. Looked up from germline, CDR1 is ENHRY and CDR2 is SYGVKD. CDR3 loop: CAIGIDRDSVGYTF. The CDR3, as DNA: TGTGCCATCGGGATAGACAGGGATAGCGTTGGCTACACCTTC.

This clonotype is termed medium-sized (0.01 to 0.1%). The rearrangement uses TRBV5-1 and TRBJ2-7; 8 positions agree with TRBD2. The J segment lost 6 bases and the V segment lost 4 bases, leaving 3 bases of the junction unmatched. The length of the CDR3 is 12 residues. From germline, CDR1 is SGHRS and CDR2 YFSETQ. CDR3 residues: CASSRGGAEQYF. CDR3 DNA sequence: TGCGCCAGCAGCCGGGGGGGGGCCGAGCAGTACTTC.

This clonotype came up a few times. This CDR3 reads CATSGAAGKTRVDTEAFF. The DNA of the CDR3 is TGTGCCACCAGCGGGGCGGCAGGGAAGACTAGAGTGGACACTGAAGCTTTCTTT. The gene calls are TRBV15 and TRBJ1-1; D is possibly TRBD1 (5 bases). With 5 bases removed from V and 3 bases from J, the gap between germline ends came to 25 bases. There are 18 residues in the CDR3. CDR1 and CDR2 (germline): LNHNV, YYDKDF (reference sequence).

V and J are TRBV4-3 and TRBJ1-1; tentative D call: TRBD1 (5 bases). V dropped 0 bases and J dropped 5 bases, with 10 bases sitting between them. The germline V gene encodes CDR1 LGHNA and CDR2 YSLEER. This CDR3 region has 14 residues. In DNA form, the CDR3 reads TGCGCCAGCAGCCAAGATTTGAGGGGAACTGAAGCTTTCTTT. This translates into CASSQDLRGTEAFF.

The chain links TRBV27 to TRBJ2-7; D is uncertain. Trimming took 4 bases from V and 2 from J, leaving 0 bases between them. Germline V CDR1 and CDR2: MNHEY, SMNVEV (reference sequence). CDR3 length: 10 residues. CDR3 sequence (DNA): TGTGCCAGCAGTTCCTACGAGCAGTACTTC. It codes for CASSSYEQYF.

The chain employs TRBV30 and TRBJ1-2; D perhaps matches TRBD1 (5 bases). The CDR3 extends over 13 amino acids. Germline V lookup: CDR1 GTSNPN, CDR2 SVGIG (reference sequence). The V end was cut by 2 bases, the J end by 7 bases, with 14 bases between. CDR3 nucleotide sequence: TGTGCCTGGAGTAAAGGCAGGGAAGCTGGCTACACCTTC. Amino acid sequence: CAWSKGREAGYTF.

This clonotype was detected only a few times. The V gene is TRBV7-9, the J gene TRBJ1-5; the D gene is possibly TRBD1 (5 bases). Trimming took off 1 base at V and 4 bases at J, with 14 bases between the two ends. This CDR3 comprises 16 residues. CDR1 and CDR2 from the germline V gene are SEHNR and FQNEAQ (reference sequence). CDR3: CASSLVQGGWNQPQHF. CDR3 in DNA: TGTGCCAGCAGCTTAGTTCAGGGAGGGTGGAATCAGCCCCAGCATTTT.

This clonotype was picked up a small number of times. J is TRBJ2-5 and V is TRBV10-3; no firm D call. V gave up 5 bases and J gave up 5 bases, with 12 bases separating them. The CDR3 contains 13 residues. From germline, CDR1 is ENHRY and CDR2 SYGVKD. This CDR3 is CAISQASKETQYF. CDR3 sequence (DNA): TGTGCCATCAGTCAAGCTAGTAAGGAGACCCAGTACTTC.

The chain links TRBV4-1 to TRBJ2-7, with D possibly matching TRBD2 (5 bases). Between the trimmed V and J ends, which lost 2 bases and 0 bases, there was a span of 11 bases. This CDR3 region has 15 residues. In germline, CDR1 is MGHRA, CDR2 YSYEKL. CDR3 DNA sequence: TGCGCCAGCAGCCAATTGGTGGGGAGCTCCTACGAGCAGTACTTC. Its translation: CASSQLVGSSYEQYF.